This T cell receptor beta chain was observed in a study of regulatory T cells in long-lasting Graves disease. Indicated time point: newly diagnosed GD, antithyroid drugs for less than 3 months. PBMC RNA was the source of the TCR library. The ends were cut back, 2 bases at V and 3 bases at J, with 6 bases in the middle. The CDR3 extends over 14 amino acids. Germline loops: CDR1 SGHKS, CDR2 YYEKEE (reference sequence). Building the TCR beta libraries relied on iRepertoire HTBI primers, and CDR3 regions underwent Arm-PCR. TCRdb itself ran the multiplex PCR reads through MiXCR, one entry per CDR3 protein. This sample has a few hundred thousand distinct CDR3 sequences; around a sixth occur once, and the top ten carry 12% to 15%. The sample also formed part of further work on T cells in Graves' hyperthyroidism and ophthalmopathy.

This sequence joins TRBV5-5 and TRBJ2-6; no clear D. The input for sequencing was peripheral blood mononuclear cells (PBMCs), taken at new diagnosis, from a patient treated with antithyroid drugs. This TCR was recovered from a woman in her 30s with Graves disease. The CDR3 reads CASSLMSGANVLTF. The CDR3 DNA follows: TGTGCCAGCAGCTTAATGAGTGGGGCCAACGTCCTGACTTTC.